The next 15 T cell receptor beta chains were all read from a single sample in a study of shared clonotypes between healthy human individuals. Sequencing was performed with immunoSEQ multiplex PCR; in TCRdb, only in-frame clones are kept and a portion is missing. The repertoire holds fewer than 1.6 million clones, around 98.5% seen once, with 0.36% in the top ten. The sequencing sample was made of naive CD4+ T cells sorted from blood. Subset described: CD45RA+ positively selected. The receptors originated from a man aged 30 to 39 in good health.

The chain couples TRBV5-1 to TRBJ2-7, with D perhaps matching TRBD1 (6 bases). V was cut by 4 bases and J by 6 bases, with 17 bases left in between. The CDR3 spans 14 residues. The germline gives CDR1 SGHRS, CDR2 YFSETQ. CDR3 coding DNA: TGCGCCAGCAGCCCCACCACAGGGTACACCGAGCAGTACTTC. The encoded protein is CASSPTTGYTEQYF.

V is TRBV10-3 and J is TRBJ2-4, with D perhaps matching TRBD2 (5 bases). This CDR3 is built from 15 residues. Germline V lookup: CDR1 ENHRY, CDR2 SYGVKD. Trimming pared 0 bases from V and 6 bases from J, leaving 12 bases between. The CDR3 DNA is TGTGCCATCAGTGAGTCCTCCGAGGGAAGAAACATTCAGTACTTC. It codes for CAISESSEGRNIQYF.

V is TRBV6-4 and J is TRBJ2-1; TRBD2 might be the D (6 bases). Deletions cut 0 bases from V and 4 bases from J, with 10 bases between. Germline V gene sequence: CDR1 MRHNA, CDR2 SNTAGT. This CDR3 contains 15 residues. The CDR3 is CASSDSNGRYNEQFF. In DNA, the CDR3 is TGTGCCAGCAGTGACTCGAACGGGAGATACAATGAGCAGTTCTTC.

Regarding this clone: Germline and junction disagree at one end, which may indicate a read error. The sample has other DNA sequences that encode this CDR3 too. The rearrangement links TRBV11-2 to TRBJ2-7, with D possibly being TRBD2 (5 bases). The CDR3 has 12 amino acids. Germline V lookup: CDR1 SGHAT, CDR2 FQNNGV. CDR3 in DNA: TGTGCCAGCAGCCTAGAGGGCTACGAGCAGTACTTC. Translating it yields CASSLEGYEQYF.

V gene TRBV7-3 combines with J gene TRBJ2-2, with 7 bases matching TRBD1. Germline CDR1 is SGHTA and CDR2 is FQGTGA. Trimming cost V 3 bases and J 1 base; bases outside gene matches: 14. The CDR3 has 19 amino acids. The CDR3 nucleotides read TGTGCCAGCAGCTTGTATCGCAGGACAGGAGCTCTGAACACCGGGGAGCTGTTTTTT. Its translation: CASSLYRRTGALNTGELFF. Looking up the rest from reference TRBV7-3 and TRBJ2-2 gives the full variable domain: GAGVSQTPSNKVTEKGKYVELRCDPISGHTALYWYRQSLGQGPEFLIYFQGTGAADDSGLPNDRFFAVRPEGSVSTLKIQRTERGDSAVYLCASSLYRRTGALNTGELFFGEGSRLTVL.

The rearrangement uses TRBV2 and TRBJ2-2, with D possibly being TRBD2 (6 bases). Germline assignment: CDR1 SNHLY and CDR2 FYNNEI. Trimming took 3 bases from V and 5 from J, leaving 13 bases between them. This CDR3 spans 15 amino acids. The CDR3 coding sequence is TGTGCCAGCAGTGACGTGGGAGGTGAGACCGGGGAGCTGTTTTTT. Amino acids: CASSDVGGETGELFF.

The chain joins TRBV29-1 to TRBJ1-2; D remains ambiguous. This CDR3 is built from 12 residues. Trimming pared 4 bases from V and 10 bases from J, leaving 16 bases between. Germline CDR1 is SQVTM and CDR2 is ANQGSEA. The DNA for the CDR3 is TGCAGCGTTGGAATCAGTTATGGAGCCTACACCTTC. Its translation is CSVGISYGAYTF.

The chain employs TRBV5-6 and TRBJ1-3, with TRBD1 matching over 7 bases. The V and J ends lost 2 bases and 1 base, in that order; junction bases with no gene match: 6. The CDR3 length is 16 residues. The germline CDR1 and CDR2 sequences are SGHDT and YYEEEE. CDR3 in amino acids: CASSFRQGASGNTIYF. For the CDR3, the DNA is TGTGCCAGCAGCTTCAGACAGGGAGCTTCTGGAAACACCATATATTTT.

V usage is TRBV7-8 and J usage is TRBJ2-1, with 9 bases fitting TRBD2. Trimming at V came to 10 bases and at J to 2 bases, leaving 15 bases not matched to a gene. Germline-derived CDR1 and CDR2 are SGHVS and FQNEAQ. The CDR3 consists of 17 residues. CDR3 coding DNA: TGTGCCACCACGGGGGGAGCGGGAGGAGAAACCTACAATGAGCAGTTCTTC. Translating it yields CATTGGAGGETYNEQFF.

The chain couples TRBV5-4 to TRBJ2-7; TRBD1 matches at 8 bases. This CDR3 spans 16 amino acids. The V and J ends lost 2 bases and 5 bases, in that order; junction bases with no gene match: 12. CDR1 is SGHNT, CDR2 YYREEE, per germline (reference sequence). In nucleotides, the CDR3 is TGTGCCAGCAGCTTCTCACCGAAAACAGGGGGGCACGAGCAGTACTTC. Its translation: CASSFSPKTGGHEQYF.

The V call is TRBV28, the J call TRBJ2-7, with a possible D match to TRBD2 (6 bases). This CDR3 has 13 amino acids. CDR1 is MDHEN and CDR2 is SYDVKM in the germline V gene. The V end was cut by 3 bases, the J end by 3 bases, with 9 bases between. CDR3 residues: CASSFQRVYEQYF. CDR3 DNA: TGTGCCAGCAGTTTCCAGCGGGTCTACGAGCAGTACTTC.

Comments on this clone: The same CDR3 also results from other DNA sequences found in this sample. The chain is built from TRBV20-1 and TRBJ2-3, with D uncertain. Trimming removed 3 bases from V and 4 bases from J, with 5 bases in between. The CDR3 has 11 amino acids. The germline CDR1 and CDR2 sequences are DFQATT and SNEGSKA (reference sequence). CDR3 sequence: CSASPADTQYF. DNA of the CDR3: TGCAGTGCTAGCCCCGCAGATACGCAGTATTTT.

This chain uses TRBV13 with TRBJ2-1; possibly TRBD1 or TRBD2 for D (6 bases each). The CDR3 has 16 amino acids. The ends were cut back, 8 bases at V and 1 base at J, with 18 bases in the middle. Germline V gene data show CDR1 as PRHDT and CDR2 as FYEKMQ (reference sequence). CDR3 bases: TGTGCCAGCTACCCCCGGGGGCGGGATTCCTACAATGAGCAGTTCTTC. It translates to CASYPRGRDSYNEQFF.

This clone was counted a single time. Other DNA variants within this sample encode the same CDR3. V usage is TRBV6-1 and J usage is TRBJ2-4; unclear D gene. The V end lost 1 base, the J end lost 0 bases, and 4 bases lay between the germline ends. CDR3 length equals 14 residues. Looked up from germline, CDR1 is MNHNS and CDR2 is SASEGT. The CDR3 DNA follows: TGTGCCAGCAGTGAAGGAGTAGCCAAAAACATTCAGTACTTC. This sequence encodes CASSEGVAKNIQYF.

The V call is TRBV5-4, the J call TRBJ1-5; D is ambiguous. Germline lookup yields CDR1 SGHNT and CDR2 YYREEE (reference sequence). The CDR3 contains 13 residues. Trimming shortened V by 1 base and J by 5 bases, and 7 bases separated the two germline ends. The CDR3 region has the DNA TGTGCCAGCAGCTTGTCCTTAGATCAGCCCCAGCATTTT. Amino acids: CASSLSLDQPQHF. The entire variable domain, with the rest obtained from reference TRBV5-4 and TRBJ1-5, is as follows: ETGVTQSPTHLIKTRGQQVTLRCSSQSGHNTVSWYQQALGQGPQFIFQYYREEENGRGNFPPRFSGLQFPNYSSELNVNALELDDSALYLCASSLSLDQPQHFGDGTRLSIL.